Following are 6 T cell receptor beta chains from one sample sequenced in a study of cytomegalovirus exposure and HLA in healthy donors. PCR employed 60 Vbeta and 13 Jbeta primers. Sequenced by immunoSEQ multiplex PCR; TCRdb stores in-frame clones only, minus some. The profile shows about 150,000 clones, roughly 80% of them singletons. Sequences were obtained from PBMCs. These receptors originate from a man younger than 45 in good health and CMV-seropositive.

CDR3 sequence (DNA): TGCGCCAGCAGGGGGGGAGGGGACTCCTCAACTAATGAAAAACTGTTTTTT. It codes for CASRGGGDSSTNEKLFF. This chain uses TRBV10-1 with TRBJ1-4; D possibly corresponds to TRBD1 (5 bases). The V end was cut by 6 bases, the J end by 0 bases, with 17 bases between. This CDR3 spans 17 amino acids. Per the germline V gene, CDR1 is WNHNN and CDR2 is SYGVQD (reference sequence).

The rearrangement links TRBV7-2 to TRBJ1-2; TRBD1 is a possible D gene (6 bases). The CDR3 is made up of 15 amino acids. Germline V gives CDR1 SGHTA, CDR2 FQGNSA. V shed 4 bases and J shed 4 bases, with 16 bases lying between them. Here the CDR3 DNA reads TGTGCCAGCAGCTCCCCGACAGGCCCTCTCTATGGCTACACCTTC. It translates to CASSSPTGPLYGYTF.

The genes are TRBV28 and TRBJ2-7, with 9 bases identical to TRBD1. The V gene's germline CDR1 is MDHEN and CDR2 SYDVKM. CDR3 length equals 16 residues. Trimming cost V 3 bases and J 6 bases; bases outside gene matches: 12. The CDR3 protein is CASSLTGTGSFTEQYF. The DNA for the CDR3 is TGTGCCAGCAGTTTGACCGGGACAGGGTCGTTCACCGAGCAGTACTTC.

The chain's CDR3 is CARSGRGRPASQVNEQFF. CDR3 DNA sequence: TGTGCCAGGTCCGGGCGGGGCCGGCCAGCCAGTCAGGTCAATGAGCAGTTCTTC. The J gene is TRBJ2-1, the V gene TRBV21-1; the table's D call, TRBD2, has no DNA check behind it. TRBV21-1 is classified as a pseudogene. The CDR3 is made up of 18 amino acids.

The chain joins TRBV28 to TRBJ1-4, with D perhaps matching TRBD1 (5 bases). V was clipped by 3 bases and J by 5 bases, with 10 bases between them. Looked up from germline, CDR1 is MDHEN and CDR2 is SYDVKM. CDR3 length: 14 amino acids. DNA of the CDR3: TGTGCCAGCAGTTTGGGGGGGGTGAATGAAAAACTGTTTTTT. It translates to CASSLGGVNEKLFF.

The CDR3 DNA follows: TGTGCCAGCAGTGAAGCCGGGACACCTTACGAGCAGTACTTC. Protein sequence: CASSEAGTPYEQYF. The chain joins TRBV28 to TRBJ2-7, with D possibly TRBD1 on 6 matching bases. Germline V gives CDR1 MDHEN, CDR2 SYDVKM. Trimming pared 5 bases from V and 4 bases from J, leaving 15 bases between. There are 14 residues in the CDR3.